This T cell receptor beta chain is from a study of blood T cell repertoires in COVID-19. Overall study context: COVID-19 samples, acute and convalescent, were from the United States, Italy and Spain.

Germline values: CDR1 SGHDT, CDR2 YYEEEE. The CDR3 covers 15 residues. J lost 0 bases, V lost 4 bases, and 2 bases had no gene match. Sequencing was performed with immunoSEQ multiplex PCR; in TCRdb, only in-frame clones are kept and a portion is missing. This repertoire shows 100,000 to 150,000 clones, more than 70% found once; its top ten account for around 5.6%. This clone came up once. Sequenced input: peripheral blood. This clonotype was sampled from a man older than 75 with active or convalescent COVID-19. The rearrangement links TRBV5-6 to TRBJ2-2; 8 bases line up with TRBD2. The CDR3 bases are TGTGCCAGCAGCAAGGGACTAGCGAACACCGGGGAGCTGTTTTTT. Translated, it gives CASSKGLANTGELFF.